This T cell receptor beta chain stems from a study of glioma-infiltrating T cells. CDR3 length equals 14 residues. The germline V and J ends were trimmed by 5 bases and 4 bases, with 14 bases remaining between them. The iRepertoire nested amplicon-rescue multiplex PCR amplified TCR alpha and beta CDR3s from RNA. TCRdb used MiXCR to reprocess the multiplex PCR reads, holding one entry per CDR3 protein. The sample comprises roughly 350,000 distinct CDR3 sequences, approximately 42% of which are singletons, and about 12% rests with the top ten. A few counts support this clonotype. Its antigen is unidentified. General observations from the study: Very few CDR3 sequences were shared between tissue and blood.

What was sequenced was glioma tissue, nonneoplastic brain tissue, or PBMCs (not recorded which). This clonotype was obtained from a human donor with low-grade glioma or glioblastoma, undergoing nonglioma brain surgery, or in good health (not recorded which). The chain carries TRBV12-3 or TRBV12-4 and TRBJ1-2, with D possibly matching TRBD1 (5 bases). The CDR3 coding sequence is TGTGCCAGCAGTCCAGGGTATCGAAGCTATGGCTACACCTTC. Protein sequence: CASSPGYRSYGYTF.